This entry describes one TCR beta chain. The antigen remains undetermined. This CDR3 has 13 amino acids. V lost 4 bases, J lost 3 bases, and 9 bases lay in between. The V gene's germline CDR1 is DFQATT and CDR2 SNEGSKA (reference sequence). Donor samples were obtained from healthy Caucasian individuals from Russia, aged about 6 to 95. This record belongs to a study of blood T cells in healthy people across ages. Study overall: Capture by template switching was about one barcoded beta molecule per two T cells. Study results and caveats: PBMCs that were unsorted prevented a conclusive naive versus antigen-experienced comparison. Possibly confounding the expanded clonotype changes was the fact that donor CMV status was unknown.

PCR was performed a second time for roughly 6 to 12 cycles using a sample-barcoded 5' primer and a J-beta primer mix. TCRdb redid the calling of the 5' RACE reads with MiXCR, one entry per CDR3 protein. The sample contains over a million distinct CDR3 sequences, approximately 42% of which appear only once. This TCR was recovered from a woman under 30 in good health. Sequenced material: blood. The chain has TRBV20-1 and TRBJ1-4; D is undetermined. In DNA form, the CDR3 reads TGCAGTGCTATCGGCGGACCTAATGAAAAACTGTTTTTT. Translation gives CSAIGGPNEKLFF.